The 32 T cell receptor beta chains below come from one sample, sequenced in a study of CD8 T cells in Susac syndrome. Roughly 0.45 to 1 ug RNA was reverse transcribed with random hexamers. Each CDR3 protein gets one entry after TCRdb re-called the immunoSEQ multiplex PCR reads with MiXCR. The profile shows some 100,000 distinct CDR3 sequences, less than 95% of them singletons. Sequenced: CD8+ T cells from PBMCs. The receptors come from a human donor in good health.

The chain recombines TRBV7-9 with TRBJ2-3, with D maybe TRBD1 (6 bases). The V gene lost 6 bases and the J gene lost 0 bases, with 13 bases spanning the gap. CDR1 and CDR2 from the germline V gene are SEHNR and FQNEAQ (reference sequence). The CDR3 has 15 amino acids. CDR3 loop: CASRMDSFSTDTQYF. The CDR3 DNA is TGTGCCAGCAGAATGGACAGCTTTAGCACAGATACGCAGTATTTT.

V is TRBV4-1 and J is TRBJ2-3; 7 bases align to TRBD2. Germline values: CDR1 MGHRA, CDR2 YSYEKL. Unmatched junction bases numbered 5, after V lost 4 bases and J lost 7 bases. CDR3 length: 13 residues. CDR3: CASSPGGKNTQYF. In DNA form, the CDR3 reads TGCGCCAGCAGCCCGGGGGGAAAAAATACGCAGTATTTT.

CDR3 in amino acids: CASSRDRGLVYGYTF. CDR3 nucleotides: TGCGCCAGCAGCCGGGACAGGGGGCTGGTCTATGGCTACACCTTC. This chain connects TRBV4-3 to TRBJ1-2, with TRBD1 identical over 12 bases. The CDR3 loop spans 15 amino acids. Germline CDR1 and CDR2: LGHNA and YSLEER. V shed 4 bases and J 4 bases; nucleotides not matched to a gene: 4.

The V call is TRBV20-1, the J call TRBJ2-2; 10 bases match TRBD2. The CDR3 has 16 residues. V shed 3 bases and J 8 bases; nucleotides not matched to a gene: 12. Germline CDR1 is DFQATT and CDR2 is SNEGSKA (reference sequence). CDR3 bases: TGCAGTGCTAGGATCCCTAGCGGGGGAGAATCGGGGGAGCTGTTTTTT. It translates to CSARIPSGGESGELFF.

The genes are TRBV7-9 and TRBJ2-3; 9 nucleotides align to TRBD2. The CDR3 covers 17 residues. Germline CDR1 SEHNR, CDR2 FQNEAQ (reference sequence). Germline trimming cut 5 bases from V and 8 bases from J; bases unmatched to any gene: 17. CDR3 loop: CASSPSLAGALSLTQYF. The CDR3 nucleotides read TGTGCCAGCAGCCCTTCCTTAGCGGGGGCCCTCTCTCTTACGCAGTATTTT. The whole variable domain, remainder taken from reference TRBV7-9 and TRBJ2-3, is DTGVSQNPRHKITKRGQNVTFRCDPISEHNRLYWYRQTLGQGPEFLTYFQNEAQLEKSRLLSDRFSAERPKGSFSTLEIQRTEQGDSAMYLCASSPSLAGALSLTQYFGPGTRLTVL.

This clonotype has only a few counts. The chain recombines TRBV2 with TRBJ1-5; 7 bases fit TRBD1. CDR1 and CDR2 from the germline V gene are SNHLY and FYNNEI. J gave up 0 bases and V 2 bases, and 1 base lay outside the gene matches. This CDR3 has 15 residues. The CDR3 DNA reads TGTGCCAGCAGTGAATACAGGGGTAGCAATCAGCCCCAGCATTTT. It specifies CASSEYRGSNQPQHF. Combining the CDR3 with reference TRBV2 and TRBJ1-5 gives the whole variable domain EPEVTQTPSHQVTQMGQEVILRCVPISNHLYFYWYRQILGQKVEFLVSFYNNEISEKSEIFDDQFSVERPDGSNFTLKIRSTKLEDSAMYFCASSEYRGSNQPQHFGDGTRLSIL.

This sequence joins TRBV7-2 and TRBJ2-5, with D tentatively TRBD1 (5 bases). CDR1 and CDR2 (germline): SGHTA, FQGNSA. This CDR3 is built from 14 residues. Trimming removed 5 bases at V and 2 bases at J, with 12 bases between. The CDR3 bases are TGTGCCAGCAGCGAAGGACAATGGCAAGAGACCCAGTACTTC. Its translation: CASSEGQWQETQYF.

V and J are TRBV24-1 and TRBJ2-7; tentative D call: TRBD1 (6 bases). This CDR3 is built from 12 residues. Germline CDR1 is KGHDR and CDR2 is SFDVKD. V lost 4 bases and J 11 bases, leaving 14 bases between the germline ends. DNA for the CDR3: TGTGCCACCAGTGAGATGGGGGCGGAGGAGTACTTC. It codes for CATSEMGAEEYF.

The V call is TRBV6-2 or TRBV6-3, the J call TRBJ1-5, with TRBD1 matching over 10 bases. CDR1 and CDR2 from the germline V gene are MNHEY and SVGEGT. The V and J ends lost 8 bases and 5 bases, in that order; junction bases with no gene match: 6. The CDR3 is 14 amino acids. The chain's CDR3 is CASATGGIYQPQHF. For the CDR3, the DNA is TGTGCCAGCGCGACAGGGGGCATCTATCAGCCCCAGCATTTT.

The chain combines TRBV29-1 with TRBJ2-7; a possible D gene is TRBD2 (5 bases). The germline gives CDR1 SQVTM, CDR2 ANQGSEA. V lost 6 bases to trimming and J lost 2 bases, with 14 bases between them. This CDR3 is 13 amino acids long. CDR3: CSVGDGVPYEQYF. The CDR3 nucleotides are TGCAGCGTGGGTGACGGGGTTCCCTACGAGCAGTACTTC.

The chain uses TRBV20-1 and TRBJ1-1; TRBD1 might be the D (5 bases). Germline V CDR1 and CDR2: DFQATT, SNEGSKA (reference sequence). This CDR3 spans 15 amino acids. Trimming removed 0 bases at V and 1 base at J, with 12 bases between. Written as DNA, the CDR3 is TGCAGTGCTAGAGATCCGTGGGGGGGGAACACTGAAGCTTTCTTT. Its protein product is CSARDPWGGNTEAFF.

A remark on this clonotype: Mismatch with germline at one junction end may stem from a read error. The gene calls are TRBV6-2 or TRBV6-3 and TRBJ1-1; D uncertain. Germline V gene data show CDR1 as MNHEY and CDR2 as SVGEGT. The CDR3 loop spans 14 amino acids. The CDR3 protein is CAGRWRGRDTEAFF. The CDR3 DNA follows: TGTGCCGGCAGATGGCGGGGAAGGGACACTGAAGCTTTCTTT.

In its sample, this clonotype was seen once. The chain couples TRBV27 to TRBJ2-1, with 9 bases aligning to TRBD2. The CDR3 is 14 amino acids. CDR1 MNHEY and CDR2 SMNVEV come from the germline V gene (reference sequence). The ends lost 0 bases at V and 7 bases at J; junction bases unmatched: 1. CDR3 DNA sequence: TGTGCCAGCAGTTTATCTGGACTAGCGAATGAGCAGTTCTTC. Its protein is CASSLSGLANEQFF.

CDR3 coding DNA: TGTGCCAGCAGCCGAGGGGTAGAAGACAATAATTCACCCCTCCACTTT. Amino acids: CASSRGVEDNNSPLHF. The J gene is TRBJ1-6, the V gene TRBV14; D might be TRBD1 (5 bases). Per germline, CDR1 SGHDN and CDR2 FVKESK. V was cut by 4 bases and J by 5 bases, with 15 bases left in between. This CDR3 is built from 16 residues.

The gene calls are TRBV7-3 and TRBJ2-1; 8 bases agree with TRBD2. The junction had 3 bases not matched to a gene; V was cut back by 4 bases and J by 7 bases. This CDR3 region has 13 residues. Germline lookup yields CDR1 SGHTA and CDR2 FQGTGA. CDR3 loop: CASSSLAGNEQFF. DNA for the CDR3: TGTGCCAGCAGCTCCCTAGCGGGTAATGAGCAGTTCTTC.

The gene calls are TRBV9 and TRBJ2-5; perhaps TRBD2 as D (5 bases). CDR3 size: 14 residues. The V gene's germline CDR1 is SGDLS and CDR2 YYNGEE. Trimming shortened V by 6 bases and J by 7 bases, and 19 bases separated the two germline ends. CDR3 nucleotides: TGTGCCAGCACCGTCGACTATTCAGCAGGGACCCAGTACTTC. It translates to CASTVDYSAGTQYF.

The chain employs TRBV20-1 and TRBJ1-2; perhaps TRBD1 as D (5 bases). V lost 6 bases and J lost 2, with 10 bases in between. The V gene's germline CDR1 is DFQATT and CDR2 SNEGSKA (reference sequence). CDR3 length: 12 residues. The CDR3, as DNA: TGCAGTGCACGACGGGGGAACTATGGCTACACCTTC. It specifies CSARRGNYGYTF.

The CDR3, as DNA: TGTGCCAGCAGTGCCGGGGCAGACCCTAAAGGAAGTAGGAACACTGAAGCTTTCTTT. Its translation is CASSAGADPKGSRNTEAFF. V gene TRBV2 combines with J gene TRBJ1-1; D might be TRBD1 (5 bases). Germline CDR1 is SNHLY and CDR2 is FYNNEI. V dropped 4 bases and J dropped 1 base, with 25 bases sitting between them. The CDR3 loop spans 19 amino acids.

V is TRBV13 and J is TRBJ2-7; 9 bases fit TRBD1. Germline CDR1 is PRHDT and CDR2 is FYEKMQ (reference sequence). The CDR3 has 12 amino acids. CDR3 DNA: TGTGCGTCCCGGGACAGGGTCAGCGAGCAGTACTTC. Encoded protein: CASRDRVSEQYF. The full variable domain, with the rest looked up from reference TRBV13 and TRBJ2-7, is AAGVIQSPRHLIKEKRETATLKCYPIPRHDTVYWYQQGPGQDPQFLISFYEKMQSDKGSIPDRFSAQQFSDYHSELNMSSLELGDSALYFCASRDRVSEQYFGPGTRLTVT.

This chain links TRBV3-1 with TRBJ2-7; 10 bases align to TRBD2. The CDR3 totals 15 residues. V was clipped by 3 bases and J by 6 bases; unmatched bases: 8. The germline gives CDR1 LGHDT, CDR2 YNNKEL (reference sequence). CDR3 bases: TGTGCCAGCAGCCACTGGACTAGCGGAGGTGTCGAGCAGTACTTC. As protein: CASSHWTSGGVEQYF.

The chain combines TRBV4-2 with TRBJ1-4; D unclear. Germline V gives CDR1 LGHNA, CDR2 YNFKEQ. The CDR3 runs 13 residues. V was shortened by 0 bases and J by 8 bases, with 7 bases between the two germline ends. The CDR3 loop reads CASSQDHVEKLFF. The CDR3, as DNA: TGTGCCAGCAGCCAAGATCATGTAGAAAAACTGTTTTTT.

The chain uses TRBV12-3 or TRBV12-4 and TRBJ1-1, with 9 bases matching TRBD1. The trim removed 6 bases at V and 0 bases at J, leaving 5 bases unmatched. CDR3 length: 15 amino acids. This CDR3 reads CASSPGQGLNTEAFF. DNA of the CDR3: TGTGCCAGCAGCCCGGGACAGGGTTTGAACACTGAAGCTTTCTTT.

The chain carries TRBV4-3 and TRBJ1-2, with 7 nucleotides matching TRBD1. The V and J ends lost 3 bases and 4 bases, in that order; junction bases with no gene match: 8. The CDR3 contains 15 residues. Per the germline V gene, CDR1 is LGHNA and CDR2 is YSLEER. DNA of the CDR3: TGCGCCAGCAGCCAGACCCGGGACAGATTCTATGGCTACACCTTC. Translated, it gives CASSQTRDRFYGYTF.

The gene calls are TRBV19 and TRBJ2-7; 8 bases are shared with TRBD2. The CDR3 has 14 amino acids. J was trimmed by 6 bases and V by 3 bases; bases with no gene match: 7. Germline-derived CDR1 and CDR2 are LNHDA and SQIVND (reference sequence). In nucleotides, the CDR3 is TGTGCCAGTAGTATCGGTAGCGGGGCTATCGAGCAGTACTTC. Its protein product is CASSIGSGAIEQYF.

CDR3 coding DNA: TGCAGTGCTAGTTCACGGGCACCCACAGATACGCAGTATTTT. Its translation: CSASSRAPTDTQYF. This rearrangement joins TRBV20-1 to TRBJ2-3; D gene uncertain. CDR1 is DFQATT, CDR2 SNEGSKA, per germline (reference sequence). CDR3 length: 14 amino acids. Trimming took 3 bases from V and 2 from J, leaving 12 bases between them.

The chain links TRBV2 to TRBJ2-5; no definite D call. CDR1 and CDR2 (germline): SNHLY, FYNNEI. V was pared by 6 bases and J by 1 base, with 12 bases between. The CDR3 has 14 residues. The CDR3 loop is CASSPGPTQETQYF. CDR3 sequence (DNA): TGTGCCAGCAGCCCCGGACCCACCCAAGAGACCCAGTACTTC. Based on the CDR3 plus reference TRBV2 and TRBJ2-5, the full variable domain is EPEVTQTPSHQVTQMGQEVILRCVPISNHLYFYWYRQILGQKVEFLVSFYNNEISEKSEIFDDQFSVERPDGSNFTLKIRSTKLEDSAMYFCASSPGPTQETQYFGPGTRLLVL.

The chain has TRBV5-6 and TRBJ2-3; the match to TRBD2 covers 11 bases. Germline lookup yields CDR1 SGHDT and CDR2 YYEEEE. The CDR3 totals 17 residues. Trimming removed 2 bases from V and 3 bases from J; junction bases left unmatched: 8. The DNA of the CDR3 is TGTGCCAGCAGCTTACTAGCGGGAGTGATAAATACAGATACGCAGTATTTT. This codes for CASSLLAGVINTDTQYF.

The rearrangement uses TRBV5-1 and TRBJ2-2; D is uncertain. CDR1 SGHRS and CDR2 YFSETQ come from the germline V gene. The V and J ends lost 2 bases and 1 base respectively, with 9 bases between them. This CDR3 is 15 amino acids long. CDR3 DNA: TGCGCCAGCAGCTTAACGGACGGGAACACCGGGGAGCTGTTTTTT. It specifies CASSLTDGNTGELFF.

The chain links TRBV28 to TRBJ2-2, with D tentatively TRBD1 (6 bases). V was clipped by 4 bases and J by 4 bases, with 13 bases between them. Germline CDR1 MDHEN, CDR2 SYDVKM. The CDR3 loop spans 15 amino acids. CDR3 loop: CASSSQGSVTGELFF. The CDR3 DNA sequence: TGTGCCAGCAGTTCTCAGGGGTCGGTCACCGGGGAGCTGTTTTTT.

The chain uses TRBV18 and TRBJ1-1; D might be TRBD1 (5 bases). Trimming shortened V by 2 bases and J by 8 bases, and 12 bases separated the two germline ends. CDR1 and CDR2 from the germline V gene are KGHSH and LQKENI. The CDR3 contains 13 residues. The CDR3 is CASSPSPGTEAFF. The CDR3 DNA follows: TGTGCCAGCTCACCATCACCGGGGACCGAAGCTTTCTTT. Complete variable domain (other parts from reference TRBV18 and TRBJ1-1): NAGVMQNPRHLVRRRGQEARLRCSPMKGHSHVYWYRQLPEEGLKFMVYLQKENIIDESGMPKERFSAEFPKEGPSILRIQQVVRGDSAAYFCASSPSPGTEAFFGQGTRLTVV.

The gene calls are TRBV5-1 and TRBJ1-1, with TRBD1 as a possible D gene (5 bases). Germline lookup yields CDR1 SGHRS and CDR2 YFSETQ. Trimming took 4 bases from V and 0 from J, leaving 19 bases between them. The CDR3 runs to 17 residues. The CDR3 DNA follows: TGCGCCAGCAGCCCGGGGACCCGACGGAATTTGAACACTGAAGCTTTCTTT. Amino acids: CASSPGTRRNLNTEAFF.

The J gene is TRBJ1-4, the V gene TRBV6-1; TRBD1 matches at 8 bases. V lost 6 bases and J lost 7; bases outside the gene matches: 16. Germline loops: CDR1 MNHNS, CDR2 SASEGT. This CDR3 is built from 17 residues. The chain's CDR3 is CASRPAGTGLLGEKLFF. In DNA form, the CDR3 reads TGTGCCAGCAGGCCAGCCGGGACAGGTCTCTTGGGTGAAAAACTGTTTTTT.